Each of the 27 T cell receptor beta chains below was sequenced from the same sample in a study of cytomegalovirus exposure and HLA in healthy donors. In the PCR, 60 Vbeta and 13 Jbeta primers were used. Produced via immunoSEQ multiplex PCR; TCRdb's table is partial and in-frame only. The table has some 120,000 clones, roughly three fifths seen once; the top ten hold roughly 9%. Sequencing was performed on PBMCs. The source of these receptors is a woman aged 40 to 49 in good health and CMV-seropositive.

The CDR3: CASSNNRGLRQPQHF. The CDR3 bases are TGTGCCAGCAGTAACAACAGGGGCCTCCGTCAGCCCCAGCATTTT. The J gene is TRBJ1-5, the V gene TRBV28; 7 positions agree with TRBD1. Germline V lookup: CDR1 MDHEN, CDR2 SYDVKM. The CDR3 runs 15 residues. V lost 5 bases to trimming and J lost 6 bases; unmatched junction nucleotides: 10. The complete variable domain, with remaining parts taken from reference TRBV28 and TRBJ1-5, reads DVKVTQSSRYLVKRTGEKVFLECVQDMDHENMFWYRQDPGLGLRLIYFSYDVKMKEKGDIPEGYSVSREKKERFSLILESASTNQTSMYLCASSNNRGLRQPQHFGDGTRLSIL.

DNA of the CDR3: TGTGCCAGCAGCTTGAGTAGAACTAGCGGACTCACCGGGGAGCTGTTTTTT. Translation: CASSLSRTSGLTGELFF. The V call is TRBV5-4, the J call TRBJ2-2; the match to TRBD2 covers 8 bases. Germline V gene lookup returns CDR1 SGHNT and CDR2 YYREEE (reference sequence). This CDR3 spans 17 amino acids. Losses at the gene ends were 1 base for V and 4 bases for J; bases not matched to a gene: 9.

The chain joins TRBV19 to TRBJ2-5; D perhaps matches TRBD1 (6 bases). V gave up 1 base and J gave up 9 bases, with 9 bases separating them. The CDR3 runs 12 residues. Germline values: CDR1 LNHDA, CDR2 SQIVND (reference sequence). CDR3 DNA: TGTGCCAGTAGTATAGTACAGGGACCCCAGTACTTC. Translating it yields CASSIVQGPQYF.

This chain links TRBV5-1 with TRBJ1-2; possibly TRBD1 for D (6 bases). Trimming shortened V by 0 bases and J by 7 bases, and 13 bases separated the two germline ends. CDR1 is SGHRS and CDR2 is YFSETQ in the germline V gene. CDR3 size: 14 residues. CDR3 sequence (DNA): TGCGCCAGCAGCTTGGATTCAGGGGAGGGTGGCTACACCTTC. Encoded protein: CASSLDSGEGGYTF.

The gene calls are TRBV6-1 and TRBJ2-1; D is unresolved. This CDR3 contains 14 residues. V was trimmed by 6 bases and J by 3 bases, leaving 12 bases between them. CDR1 is MNHNS and CDR2 is SASEGT in the germline V gene. The CDR3 sequence: CASRASPNYNEQFF. The CDR3 coding sequence is TGTGCCAGCAGAGCGAGCCCGAACTACAATGAGCAGTTCTTC.

The rearrangement uses TRBV4-3 and TRBJ2-7, with 9 positions matching TRBD2. Germline V gene data show CDR1 as LGHNA and CDR2 as YSLEER. The CDR3 sequence is 16 residues long. V was pared by 0 bases and J by 3 bases, with 6 bases of the junction left unmatched. CDR3 in amino acids: CASSQDDSGRFYEQYF. CDR3 bases: TGCGCCAGCAGCCAAGATGACAGCGGGAGGTTCTACGAGCAGTACTTC.

This chain joins TRBV9 and TRBJ1-1; D is possibly TRBD1 (5 bases). Looked up from germline, CDR1 is SGDLS and CDR2 is YYNGEE. The CDR3 has 15 amino acids. Trimming removed 0 bases from V and 3 bases from J, with 12 bases in between. The CDR3 nucleotides read TGTGCCAGCAGCGTAGCTATAGGGGAGGACACTGAAGCTTTCTTT. Translation: CASSVAIGEDTEAFF. Filled out from reference TRBV9 and TRBJ1-1, the complete variable domain reads DSGVTQTPKHLITATGQRVTLRCSPRSGDLSVYWYQQSLDQGLQFLIQYYNGEERAKGNILERFSAQQFPDLHSELNLSSLELGDSALYFCASSVAIGEDTEAFFGQGTRLTVV.

The chain links TRBV29-1 to TRBJ1-1, with a tentative D call TRBD1 (6 bases). Trimming shortened V by 4 bases and J by 5 bases, and 14 bases separated the two germline ends. The CDR3 contains 13 residues. The germline CDR1 and CDR2 sequences are SQVTM and ANQGSEA. The CDR3 spells CSVGGSRGTEAFF. Here the CDR3 DNA reads TGCAGCGTTGGGGGTTCCAGGGGTACTGAAGCTTTCTTT.

This chain connects TRBV25-1 to TRBJ2-1, with 7 bases aligning to TRBD1. This CDR3 is 15 amino acids long. Germline V lookup: CDR1 MGHDK, CDR2 SYGVNS. Trimming removed 8 bases from V and 2 bases from J; junction bases left unmatched: 9. CDR3 region: CASGRQGTPYNEQFF. CDR3 DNA sequence: TGTGCCAGCGGGAGACAGGGTACGCCCTACAATGAGCAGTTCTTC.

J is TRBJ1-2 and V is TRBV2; 9 nucleotides line up with TRBD1. Germline V lookup: CDR1 SNHLY, CDR2 FYNNEI. Trimming cost V 6 bases and J 4 bases; bases outside gene matches: 9. CDR3 size: 15 residues. CDR3 bases: TGTGCCAGCAGATCTCCGGGACAGGGAAGCTATGGCTACACCTTC. Residues: CASRSPGQGSYGYTF.

The CDR3 sequence: CASSPRGQGPQYEQYF. In DNA, the CDR3 is TGTGCCAGCAGTCCCCGCGGACAGGGGCCCCAATACGAGCAGTACTTC. This sequence joins TRBV28 and TRBJ2-7, with 9 bases matching TRBD1. J was trimmed by 4 bases and V by 5 bases; bases with no gene match: 12. Per germline, CDR1 MDHEN and CDR2 SYDVKM. This CDR3 is 16 amino acids long.

V is TRBV5-1 and J is TRBJ2-1, with a possible D match to TRBD2 (5 bases). CDR1 and CDR2 from the germline V gene are SGHRS and YFSETQ. V shed 1 base and J shed 8 bases, with 10 bases lying between them. The CDR3 spans 13 residues. CDR3 sequence (DNA): TGCGCCAGCAGCTTGACTAGGGCGGATGAGCAGTTCTTC. It is translated as CASSLTRADEQFF.

The chain recombines TRBV11-3 with TRBJ1-1; TRBD1 is a possible D gene (5 bases). Germline assignment: CDR1 SGHNT and CDR2 YENEEA. The CDR3 extends over 14 amino acids. V was shortened by 1 base and J by 3 bases, with 9 bases between the two germline ends. Here the CDR3 reads CASSLAPTDTEAFF. CDR3 in DNA: TGTGCCAGCAGCTTAGCCCCGACAGACACTGAAGCTTTCTTT.

The chain joins TRBV5-4 to TRBJ2-1, with TRBD2 as a possible D gene (5 bases). This CDR3 has 16 amino acids. V was cut by 1 base and J by 6 bases, with 17 bases left in between. Per the germline V gene, CDR1 is SGHNT and CDR2 is YYREEE (reference sequence). CDR3 in amino acids: CASSLSDGNYFNEQFF. Here the CDR3 DNA reads TGTGCCAGCAGCTTGTCGGACGGGAACTACTTCAATGAGCAGTTCTTC.

The chain links TRBV18 to TRBJ1-3; 7 bases match TRBD1. Trimming cost V 3 bases and J 0 bases; bases outside gene matches: 8. Germline-derived CDR1 and CDR2 are KGHSH and LQKENI. This CDR3 spans 17 amino acids. The CDR3 nucleotides are TGTGCCAGCTCACCTAAGGACAGGTTAAGCTCTGGAAACACCATATATTTT. Translation gives CASSPKDRLSSGNTIYF.

This clone was observed a single time. The V gene is TRBV15, the J gene TRBJ1-1; 8 nucleotides align to TRBD1. Germline V gives CDR1 LNHNV, CDR2 YYDKDF (reference sequence). V lost 2 bases to trimming and J lost 8 bases; unmatched junction nucleotides: 4. This CDR3 region has 13 residues. CDR3 in DNA: TGTGCCACCAGCAGACTACAGGGGGTGGAAGCTTTCTTT. Protein product: CATSRLQGVEAFF.

This chain's CDR3 is CASSDTGNTEAFF. The DNA of the CDR3 is TGTGCCAGCAGCGACACAGGGAACACTGAAGCTTTCTTT. The V call is TRBV11-3, the J call TRBJ1-1, with D possibly TRBD1 on 5 matching bases. V was trimmed by 5 bases and J by 1 base, leaving 8 bases between them. The CDR3 is 13 amino acids. Germline V lookup: CDR1 SGHNT, CDR2 YENEEA.

V is TRBV6-1 and J is TRBJ1-2, with 7 nucleotides matching TRBD1. This CDR3 comprises 17 residues. The germline V gene has CDR1 MNHNS and CDR2 SASEGT. J lost 3 bases, V lost 4 bases, and 14 bases had no gene match. The DNA of the CDR3 is TGTGCCAGCAGTGGAGGGACAGAGGAATCCCCCTACTATGGCTACACCTTC. As protein: CASSGGTEESPYYGYTF.

The chain joins TRBV29-1 to TRBJ2-2; D gene ambiguous. The CDR3 extends over 11 amino acids. V was pared by 6 bases and J by 6 bases, with 8 bases between. Germline V gene data show CDR1 as SQVTM and CDR2 as ANQGSEA. The CDR3 DNA follows: TGCAGCGTGAGATCGTCCGGGGAGCTGTTTTTT. It yields the protein CSVRSSGELFF.

The chain combines TRBV29-1 with TRBJ2-3, with 9 bases identical to TRBD2. The CDR3 loop spans 17 amino acids. Germline assignment: CDR1 SQVTM and CDR2 ANQGSEA. Trimming took 2 bases from V and 6 from J; bases not matched to a gene: 15. The CDR3 sequence: CSVERSGLAGPQDTQYF. In DNA, the CDR3 is TGCAGCGTTGAACGGAGTGGTCTAGCGGGGCCTCAGGATACGCAGTATTTT.

The chain links TRBV2 to TRBJ2-7, with a tentative D call TRBD1 (6 bases). V was pared by 8 bases and J by 1 base, with 12 bases between. The CDR3 runs to 13 residues. Germline V gene data show CDR1 as SNHLY and CDR2 as FYNNEI. CDR3 protein: CASRTGPSYEQYF. In DNA form, the CDR3 reads TGTGCCAGCCGTACAGGGCCTTCCTACGAGCAGTACTTC. Full variable domain (outside the CDR3, taken from reference TRBV2 and TRBJ2-7): EPEVTQTPSHQVTQMGQEVILRCVPISNHLYFYWYRQILGQKVEFLVSFYNNEISEKSEIFDDQFSVERPDGSNFTLKIRSTKLEDSAMYFCASRTGPSYEQYFGPGTRLTVT.

This clone was counted between two and nine times. This chain uses TRBV5-1 with TRBJ2-7; TRBD1 matches 8 bases. The V and J ends lost 0 bases and 0 bases, in that order; junction bases with no gene match: 17. Germline V gene sequence: CDR1 SGHRS, CDR2 YFSETQ. This CDR3 has 20 residues. In nucleotides, the CDR3 is TGCGCCAGCAGCTTGGACAAGGGACAGGCTGGGGGGATTAGCTCCTACGAGCAGTACTTC. Its protein is CASSLDKGQAGGISSYEQYF.

The V call is TRBV7-2, the J call TRBJ1-2, with D perhaps TRBD1 (5 bases). This CDR3 spans 16 amino acids. The ends were cut back, 2 bases at V and 6 bases at J, with 19 bases in the middle. CDR1 and CDR2 (germline): SGHTA, FQGNSA. This chain's CDR3 is CASSLNGATNAHGYTF. CDR3 nucleotide sequence: TGTGCCAGCAGCTTAAATGGGGCAACTAACGCGCATGGCTACACCTTC.

The chain carries TRBV29-1 and TRBJ2-5; a possible D gene is TRBD2 (6 bases). V lost 3 bases and J lost 4, with 9 bases in between. Germline CDR1 and CDR2: SQVTM and ANQGSEA. The CDR3 has 12 residues. DNA of the CDR3: TGCAGCGTTGAGGTCGGGGGAGAGACCCAGTACTTC. Its translation: CSVEVGGETQYF.

V usage is TRBV9 and J usage is TRBJ2-2; TRBD1 agrees at 7 bases. The J segment lost 0 bases and the V segment lost 3 bases, leaving 5 bases of the junction unmatched. The germline V gene encodes CDR1 SGDLS and CDR2 YYNGEE. This CDR3 spans 16 amino acids. The CDR3 nucleotides are TGTGCCAGCAGCGCCACCGGGACAGCGAACACCGGGGAGCTGTTTTTT. It translates to CASSATGTANTGELFF. The variable domain in full, completed from reference TRBV9 and TRBJ2-2, reads DSGVTQTPKHLITATGQRVTLRCSPRSGDLSVYWYQQSLDQGLQFLIQYYNGEERAKGNILERFSAQQFPDLHSELNLSSLELGDSALYFCASSATGTANTGELFFGEGSRLTVL.

J is TRBJ2-2 and V is TRBV21-1; no check of the table's D call, TRBD2, against the DNA was made. TRBV21-1 is a listed pseudogene. CDR3 length: 21 residues. CDR3 amino acids: CASSETGTSGRGPTDTGELFF. For the CDR3, the DNA is TGTGCCAGCAGCGAAACCGGGACTAGCGGGAGAGGGCCAACCGACACCGGGGAGCTGTTTTTT.

The V call is TRBV2, the J call TRBJ2-5; 9 nucleotides line up with TRBD2. CDR3 length: 16 residues. CDR1 SNHLY and CDR2 FYNNEI come from the germline V gene. With 0 bases clipped from V and 5 bases from J, the junction kept 7 bases outside the gene matches. CDR3 bases: TGTGCCAGCAGTGAAGCCCTAGCGGGAAAGCACGAGACCCAGTACTTC. This gives the protein CASSEALAGKHETQYF.